The 10 T cell receptor beta chains below come from one sample, sequenced in a study of T cells in Graves' hyperthyroidism and ophthalmopathy. Amplification targeted TCR beta CDR3 regions from RNA transcripts. HTBI primers drove first-round RT-PCR of the TCR CDR3. Via MiXCR, TCRdb re-called the multiplex PCR reads, giving one row per CDR3 protein. The data show 600,000 to 800,000 distinct CDR3 sequences, roughly a third seen once. Input material: blood. The receptor source for this set is a woman between 35 and 50 years old with Graves' hyperthyroidism.

This clonotype has just a few counts. The chain uses TRBV11-2 and TRBJ2-7; D is perhaps TRBD1 (5 bases). V dropped 3 bases and J dropped 2 bases, with 17 bases sitting between them. Germline CDR1 and CDR2: SGHAT and FQNNGV. There are 16 residues in the CDR3. This chain's CDR3 is CASSFSLTETAYEQYF. Here the CDR3 DNA reads TGTGCCAGCAGCTTTTCCCTGACAGAAACGGCCTACGAGCAGTACTTC.

The J gene is TRBJ2-7, the V gene TRBV20-1; tentative D call: TRBD2 (5 bases). CDR1 and CDR2 from the germline V gene are DFQATT and SNEGSKA (reference sequence). The CDR3 is 12 residues long. V lost 5 bases, J lost 7 bases, and 15 bases lay in between. CDR3 nucleotides: TGCAGTGCTTCCCCGGGCGGGCAAGAGCAGTACTTC. Its protein is CSASPGGQEQYF.

There are many counts of this clonotype. The rearrangement links TRBV6-5 to TRBJ1-1; no reliable D call. Looked up from germline, CDR1 is MNHEY and CDR2 is SVGAGI. This CDR3 spans 13 amino acids. Trimming removed 7 bases at V and 1 base at J, with 10 bases between. The CDR3 DNA reads as TGTGCCAGCAAGCGGGGATGGAACACTGAAGCTTTCTTT. It codes for CASKRGWNTEAFF.

This chain joins TRBV19 and TRBJ1-4; the match to TRBD1 covers 11 bases. Germline trimming cut 5 bases from V and 8 bases from J; bases unmatched to any gene: 4. The CDR3 covers 14 residues. CDR1 LNHDA and CDR2 SQIVND come from the germline V gene (reference sequence). The CDR3 DNA is TGTGCCAGTAGTGCCGGGACAGGGGGGGAAAAACTGTTTTTT. As protein: CASSAGTGGEKLFF.

This clonotype was observed a few times. V is TRBV5-1 and J is TRBJ2-7; maybe TRBD2 (5 bases). CDR1 is SGHRS and CDR2 is YFSETQ in the germline V gene. This CDR3 comprises 12 residues. Trimming removed 10 bases at V and 2 bases at J, with 13 bases between. DNA for the CDR3: TGCGCCTGCCGGGGAACTACCTACGAGCAGTACTTC. Encoded protein: CACRGTTYEQYF. The whole variable domain, filled in from reference TRBV5-1 and TRBJ2-7, reads KAGVTQTPRYLIKTRGQQVTLSCSPISGHRSVSWYQQTPGQGLQFLFEYFSETQRNKGNFPGRFSGRQFSNSRSEMNVSTLELGDSALYLCACRGTTYEQYFGPGTRLTVT.

This clonotype was found a few times. This rearrangement joins TRBV6-2 or TRBV6-3 to TRBJ1-1; TRBD1 agrees at 7 bases. Losses at the gene ends were 7 bases for V and 3 bases for J; bases not matched to a gene: 5. The CDR3 extends over 13 amino acids. From germline, CDR1 is MNHEY and CDR2 SVGEGT. CDR3 bases: TGTGCCAGCATCGGCAGGGGGGACACTGAAGCTTTCTTT. Translating it yields CASIGRGDTEAFF.

This chain links TRBV6-1 with TRBJ2-2; D remains unclear. V was shortened by 2 bases and J by 1 base, with 11 bases between the two germline ends. Germline lookup yields CDR1 MNHNS and CDR2 SASEGT. The CDR3 is 16 residues long. As DNA, the CDR3 is TGTGCCAGCAGTGAATCTAAAGAATTGAACACCGGGGAGCTGTTTTTT. Translation: CASSESKELNTGELFF.

V is TRBV12-3 or TRBV12-4 and J is TRBJ2-7; 8 bases are shared with TRBD2. J was trimmed by 3 bases and V by 3 bases; bases with no gene match: 1. The CDR3 length is 13 residues. The CDR3, as DNA: TGTGCCAGCAGTTTTCGGGGGGGCTACGAGCAGTACTTC. It yields the protein CASSFRGGYEQYF.

This clonotype has ten or more counts. The chain has TRBV7-8 and TRBJ1-2; D remains unclear. The CDR3 runs to 15 residues. From germline, CDR1 is SGHVS and CDR2 FQNEAQ. Between the trimmed V and J ends, which lost 5 bases and 6 bases, there was a span of 19 bases. The CDR3 bases are TGTGCCAGCAGCCCCGTGGTCCCGCGTGGGGATGGCTACACCTTC. Translation: CASSPVVPRGDGYTF. Using reference TRBV7-8 and TRBJ1-2 for the parts outside the CDR3, the full variable domain is GAGVSQSPRYKVAKRGQDVALRCDPISGHVSLFWYQQALGQGPEFLTYFQNEAQLDKSGLPSDRFFAERPEGSVSTLKIQRTQQEDSAVYLCASSPVVPRGDGYTFGSGTRLTVV.

The sample holds many counts of this clonotype. This chain uses TRBV12-3 or TRBV12-4 with TRBJ2-5; 8 nucleotides agree with TRBD1. V lost 6 bases and J lost 4; bases outside the gene matches: 7. The CDR3 covers 14 residues. The CDR3 DNA reads as TGTGCCAGCAGCCTAACAGGGGGAGGAGAGACCCAGTACTTC. It yields the protein CASSLTGGGETQYF.